This TCR beta chain was obtained from a study of cytomegalovirus exposure and HLA in healthy donors. Study-level background: The 100 to 150 validation repertoires matched the approximately 700 first-cohort repertoires in platform, a later analysis reported. Study results and caveats: The study labeled more than 150 TCR beta chains cytomegalovirus-associated.

To note about this clone: Its matching antigen is unknown.

Trimming stripped 1 base from V and 2 bases from J, with 13 bases between. The CDR3 sequence is 16 residues long. Per the germline V gene, CDR1 is MNHEY and CDR2 is SVGAGI. The table came from immunoSEQ multiplex PCR; TCRdb's copy has only in-frame clones and leaves some out. The sample records fewer than 250,000 clones, approximately 87% being singletons. The receptor comes from a man aged 18 to 29 in good health and CMV-seronegative. Sequencing used PBMCs. The chain joins TRBV6-5 to TRBJ2-3; tentative D call: TRBD2 (7 bases). The CDR3 coding sequence is TGTGCCAGCAGTTACTTGGCGGGGGCTGCCACAGATACGCAGTATTTT. Its translation: CASSYLAGAATDTQYF.